This TCR beta chain was recorded in a study of blood T cell repertoires in COVID-19. About the research overall: Samples taken during acute and convalescent COVID-19 were collected in the United States, Italy and Spain. T cells, B-cell-depleted T cells, or PBMCs provided the cDNA or gDNA that served as material.

As processed by the authors: Using reference gene primer amplification, nucleated cell counts were estimated. Libraries were prepared by immunoSEQ multiplex PCR; TCRdb keeps only in-frame clonotypes and omits some of them. V, J and clone size reflect that table, while D and trimming were determined from the DNA. Of some 260,000 clones in the sample, roughly nine tenths are singletons; the top ten hold under 4%. This TCR came from a man aged 18 to 30 with active or convalescent COVID-19. The sample comprised peripheral blood.

CDR3 nucleotide sequence: TGTGCCAGCAGCGTCCCCGGAGGAAAGGGGGCTATCGGCTACACCTTC. This encodes CASSVPGGKGAIGYTF. The V gene is TRBV13, the J gene TRBJ1-2; TRBD1 aligns across 7 bases. With V trimmed by 5 bases and J by 8 bases, 17 bases remained unmatched. Germline V lookup: CDR1 PRHDT, CDR2 FYEKMQ (reference sequence). CDR3 size: 16 residues.